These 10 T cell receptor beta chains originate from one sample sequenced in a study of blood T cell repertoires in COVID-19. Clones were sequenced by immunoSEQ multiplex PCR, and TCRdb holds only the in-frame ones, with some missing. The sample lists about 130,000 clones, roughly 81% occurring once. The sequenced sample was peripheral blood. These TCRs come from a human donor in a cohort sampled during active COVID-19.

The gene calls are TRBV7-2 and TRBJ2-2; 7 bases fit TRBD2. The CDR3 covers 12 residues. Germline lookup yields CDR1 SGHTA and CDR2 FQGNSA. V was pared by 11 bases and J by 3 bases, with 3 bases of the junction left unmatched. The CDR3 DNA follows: TGTGCCGCCGGGAGGTACACCGGGGAGCTGTTTTTT. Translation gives CAAGRYTGELFF.

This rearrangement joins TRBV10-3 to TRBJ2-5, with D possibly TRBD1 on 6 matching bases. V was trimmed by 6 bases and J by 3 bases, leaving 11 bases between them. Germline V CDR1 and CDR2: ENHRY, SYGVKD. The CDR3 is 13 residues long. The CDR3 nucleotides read TGTGCCATCAGACGGGACACCGAAGAGACCCAGTACTTC. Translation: CAIRRDTEETQYF.

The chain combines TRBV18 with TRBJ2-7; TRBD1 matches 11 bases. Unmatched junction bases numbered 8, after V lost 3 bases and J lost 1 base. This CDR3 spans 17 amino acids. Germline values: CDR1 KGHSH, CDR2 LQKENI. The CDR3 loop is CASSPTDRGPGSYEQYF. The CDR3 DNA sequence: TGTGCCAGCTCACCGACGGACAGGGGGCCAGGTTCCTACGAGCAGTACTTC.

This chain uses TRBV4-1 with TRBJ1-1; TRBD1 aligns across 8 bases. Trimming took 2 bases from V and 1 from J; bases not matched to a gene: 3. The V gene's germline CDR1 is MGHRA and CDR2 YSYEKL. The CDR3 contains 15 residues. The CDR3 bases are TGCGCCAGCAGCCAAAACAGGGGGGGGAACACTGAAGCTTTCTTT. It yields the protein CASSQNRGGNTEAFF.

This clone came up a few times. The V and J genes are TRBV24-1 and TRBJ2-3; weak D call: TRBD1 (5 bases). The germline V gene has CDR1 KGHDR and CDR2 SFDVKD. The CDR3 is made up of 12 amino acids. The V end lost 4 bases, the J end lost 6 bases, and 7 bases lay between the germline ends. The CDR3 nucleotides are TGTGCCACCAGTGAGTCAGGGGATACGCAGTATTTT. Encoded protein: CATSESGDTQYF.

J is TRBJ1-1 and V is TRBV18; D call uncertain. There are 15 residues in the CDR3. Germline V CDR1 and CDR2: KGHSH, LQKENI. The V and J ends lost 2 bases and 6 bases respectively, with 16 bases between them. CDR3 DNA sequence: TGTGCCAGCTCACCAGGAGGGTTCATCAGTTCTGAAGCTTTCTTT. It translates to CASSPGGFISSEAFF.

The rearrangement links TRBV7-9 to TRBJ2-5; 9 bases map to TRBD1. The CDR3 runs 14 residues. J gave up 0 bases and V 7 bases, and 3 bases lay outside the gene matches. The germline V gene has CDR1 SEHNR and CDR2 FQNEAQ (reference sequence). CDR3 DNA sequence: TGTGCCAGCAACGACAGGGGGAACCAAGAGACCCAGTACTTC. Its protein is CASNDRGNQETQYF.

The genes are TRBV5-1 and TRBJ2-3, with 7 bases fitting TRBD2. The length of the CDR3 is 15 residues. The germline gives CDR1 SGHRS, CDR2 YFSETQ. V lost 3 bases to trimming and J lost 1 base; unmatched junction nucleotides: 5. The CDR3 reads CASSSTGGRTDTQYF. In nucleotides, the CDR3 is TGCGCCAGCAGCTCCACGGGGGGTCGCACAGATACGCAGTATTTT.

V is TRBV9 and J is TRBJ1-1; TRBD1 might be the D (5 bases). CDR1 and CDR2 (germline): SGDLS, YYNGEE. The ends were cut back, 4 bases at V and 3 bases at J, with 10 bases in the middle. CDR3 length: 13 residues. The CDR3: CASSLEGDTEAFF. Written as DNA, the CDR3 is TGTGCCAGCAGCCTCGAAGGGGACACTGAAGCTTTCTTT.

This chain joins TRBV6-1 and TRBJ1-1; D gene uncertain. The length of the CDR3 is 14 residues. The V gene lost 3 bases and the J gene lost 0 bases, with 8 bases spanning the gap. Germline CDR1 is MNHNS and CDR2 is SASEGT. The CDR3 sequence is CASSDRNMNTEAFF. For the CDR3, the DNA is TGTGCCAGCAGTGACAGGAACATGAACACTGAAGCTTTCTTT.